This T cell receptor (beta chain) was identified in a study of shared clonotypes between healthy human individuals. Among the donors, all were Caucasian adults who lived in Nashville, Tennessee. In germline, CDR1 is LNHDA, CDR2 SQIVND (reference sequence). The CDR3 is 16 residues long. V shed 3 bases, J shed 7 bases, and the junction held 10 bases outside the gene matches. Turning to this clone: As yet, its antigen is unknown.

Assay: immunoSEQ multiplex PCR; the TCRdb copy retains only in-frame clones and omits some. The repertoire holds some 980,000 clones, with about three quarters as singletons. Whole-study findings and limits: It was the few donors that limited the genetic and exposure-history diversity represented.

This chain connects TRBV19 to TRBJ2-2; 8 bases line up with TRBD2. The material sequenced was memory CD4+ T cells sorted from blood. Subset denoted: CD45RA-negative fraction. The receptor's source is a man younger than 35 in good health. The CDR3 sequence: CASSMRSGLGGGELFF. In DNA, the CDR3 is TGTGCCAGTAGTATGCGGTCGGGACTAGGCGGCGGGGAGCTGTTTTTT.